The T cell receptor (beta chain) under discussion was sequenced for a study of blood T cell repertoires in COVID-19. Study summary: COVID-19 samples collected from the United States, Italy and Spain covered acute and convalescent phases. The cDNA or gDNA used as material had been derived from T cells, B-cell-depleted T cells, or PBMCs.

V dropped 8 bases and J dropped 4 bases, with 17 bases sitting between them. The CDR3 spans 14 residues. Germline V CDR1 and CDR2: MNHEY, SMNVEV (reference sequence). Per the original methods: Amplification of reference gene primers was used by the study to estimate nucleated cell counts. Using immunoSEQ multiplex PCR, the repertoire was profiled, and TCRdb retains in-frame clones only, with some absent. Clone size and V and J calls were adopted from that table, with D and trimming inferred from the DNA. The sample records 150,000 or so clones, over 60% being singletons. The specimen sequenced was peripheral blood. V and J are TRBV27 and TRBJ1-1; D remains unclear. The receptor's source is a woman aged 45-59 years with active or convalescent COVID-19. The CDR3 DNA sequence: TGTGCCAGCTCCGGATCGGGAGGGTCCACTGAAGCTTTCTTT. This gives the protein CASSGSGGSTEAFF.